This T cell receptor (beta chain) emerged from a study of T cell responses to AZD1222 COVID-19 vaccine. Study results and caveats: Seropositivity was recorded at baseline in only six AZD1222 recipients. Reportedly, nearly half the spike-specific TCRs target unmutated variant regions. Among vaccine-associated CD4 TCRs, coverage spanned spike, with dominance at 160-218 and 743-854.

Repertoires were generated with immunoSEQ multiplex PCR, while TCRdb's copy carries only in-frame clones and drops some. The data show some 140,000 clones, with 88% seen just once and around 3% held by the top ten. About this clone: Its antigen is as yet unknown.

Between the trimmed V and J ends, which lost 11 bases and 6 bases, there was a span of 26 bases. Germline values: CDR1 MNHEY, CDR2 SVGAGI. This CDR3 is 15 amino acids long. This clonotype was obtained from an adult in good health. This chain connects TRBV6-5 to TRBJ2-7, with a tentative D call TRBD2 (6 bases). The specimen comprised peripheral blood, sampled on day 0 of AZD1222 vaccination. The CDR3 DNA sequence: TGTGCCTCTAAGAGGGGACTCCTGGAACCCGGCGAGCAGTACTTC. Its translation: CASKRGLLEPGEQYF.